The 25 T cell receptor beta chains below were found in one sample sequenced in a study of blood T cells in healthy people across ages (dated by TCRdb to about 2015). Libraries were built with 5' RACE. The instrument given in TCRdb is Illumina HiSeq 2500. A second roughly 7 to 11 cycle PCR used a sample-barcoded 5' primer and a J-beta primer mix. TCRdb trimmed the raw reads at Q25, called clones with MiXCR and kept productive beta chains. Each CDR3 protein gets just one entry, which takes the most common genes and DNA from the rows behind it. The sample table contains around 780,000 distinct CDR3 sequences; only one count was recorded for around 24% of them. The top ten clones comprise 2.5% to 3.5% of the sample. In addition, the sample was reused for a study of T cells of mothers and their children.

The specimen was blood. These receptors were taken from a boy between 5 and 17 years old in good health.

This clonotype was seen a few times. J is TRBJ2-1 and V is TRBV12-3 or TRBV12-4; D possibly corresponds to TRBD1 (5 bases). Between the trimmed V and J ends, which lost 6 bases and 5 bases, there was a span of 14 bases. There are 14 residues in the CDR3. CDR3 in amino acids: CASSWPRENNEQFF. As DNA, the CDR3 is TGTGCCAGCAGCTGGCCCAGGGAAAACAATGAGCAGTTCTTC.

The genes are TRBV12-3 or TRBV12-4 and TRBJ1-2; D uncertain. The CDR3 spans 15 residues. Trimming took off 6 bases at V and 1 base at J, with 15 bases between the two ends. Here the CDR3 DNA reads TGTGCCAGCAGCCAGAAAGGACGGAATAACTATGGCTACACCTTC. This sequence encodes CASSQKGRNNYGYTF.

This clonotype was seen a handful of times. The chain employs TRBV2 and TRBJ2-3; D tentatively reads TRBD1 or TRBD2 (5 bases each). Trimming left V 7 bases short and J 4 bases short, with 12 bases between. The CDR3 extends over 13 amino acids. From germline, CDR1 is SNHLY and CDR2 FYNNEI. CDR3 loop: CASTGTSADTQYF. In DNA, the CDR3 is TGTGCCAGCACGGGGACCAGCGCAGATACGCAGTATTTT.

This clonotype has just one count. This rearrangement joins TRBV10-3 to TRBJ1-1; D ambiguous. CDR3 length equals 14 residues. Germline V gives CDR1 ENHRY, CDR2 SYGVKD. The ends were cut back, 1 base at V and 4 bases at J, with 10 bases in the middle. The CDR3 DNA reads TGTGCCATCAGTGAGTATACTGGCGGCACTGAAGCTTTCTTT. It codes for CAISEYTGGTEAFF.

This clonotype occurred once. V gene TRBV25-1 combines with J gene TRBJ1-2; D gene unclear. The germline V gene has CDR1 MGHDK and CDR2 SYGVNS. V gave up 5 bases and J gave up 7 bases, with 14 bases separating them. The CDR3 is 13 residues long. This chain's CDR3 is CASSSVGVSGYTF. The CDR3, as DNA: TGTGCCAGCAGTTCTGTGGGTGTCTCTGGCTACACCTTC.

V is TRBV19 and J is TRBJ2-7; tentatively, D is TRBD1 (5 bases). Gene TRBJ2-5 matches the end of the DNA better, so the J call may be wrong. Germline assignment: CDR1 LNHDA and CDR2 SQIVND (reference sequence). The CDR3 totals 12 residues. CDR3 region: CATLGPQETQYF. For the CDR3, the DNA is TGTGCCACCCTGGGGCCGCAAGAGACCCAGTACTTC.

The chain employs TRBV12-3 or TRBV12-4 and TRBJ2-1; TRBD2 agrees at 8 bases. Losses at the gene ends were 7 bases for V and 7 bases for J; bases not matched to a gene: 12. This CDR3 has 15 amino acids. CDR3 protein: CASILGGAEGNEQFF. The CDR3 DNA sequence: TGTGCCAGCATCCTCGGGGGGGCCGAGGGGAATGAGCAGTTCTTC.

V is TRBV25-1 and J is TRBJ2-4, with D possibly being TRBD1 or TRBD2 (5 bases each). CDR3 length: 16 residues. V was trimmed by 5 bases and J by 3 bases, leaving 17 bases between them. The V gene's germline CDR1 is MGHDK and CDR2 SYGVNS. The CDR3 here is CASSPQGSEGKNIQYF. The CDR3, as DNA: TGTGCCAGCAGTCCCCAGGGCTCCGAGGGCAAAAACATTCAGTACTTC.

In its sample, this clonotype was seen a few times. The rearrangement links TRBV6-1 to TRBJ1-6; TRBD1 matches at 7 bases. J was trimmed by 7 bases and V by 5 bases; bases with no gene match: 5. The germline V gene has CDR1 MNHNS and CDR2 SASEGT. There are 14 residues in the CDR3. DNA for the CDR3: TGTGCCAGCAGTTTGACAGGGTGGAATTCACCCCTCCACTTT. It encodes CASSLTGWNSPLHF.

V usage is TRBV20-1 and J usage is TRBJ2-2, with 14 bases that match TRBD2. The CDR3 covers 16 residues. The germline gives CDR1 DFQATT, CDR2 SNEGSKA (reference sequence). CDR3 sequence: CSARLAGGRGTGELFF. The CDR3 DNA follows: TGCAGCGCCAGACTAGCGGGGGGGCGTGGCACCGGGGAGCTGTTTTTT.

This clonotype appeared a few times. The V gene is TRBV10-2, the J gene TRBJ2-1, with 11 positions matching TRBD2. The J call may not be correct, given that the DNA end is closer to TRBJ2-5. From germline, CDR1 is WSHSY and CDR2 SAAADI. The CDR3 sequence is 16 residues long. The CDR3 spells CASSETSGGSGGTQYF. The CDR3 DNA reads TGCGCCAGCAGTGAGACTAGCGGGGGCTCGGGGGGGACCCAGTACTTC.

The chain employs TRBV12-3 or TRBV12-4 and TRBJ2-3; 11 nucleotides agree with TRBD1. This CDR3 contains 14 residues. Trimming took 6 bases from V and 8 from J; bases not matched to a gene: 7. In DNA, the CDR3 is TGTGCCAGCAGGCCCGGACAGGGGGCAAGTACGCAGTATTTT. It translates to CASRPGQGASTQYF.

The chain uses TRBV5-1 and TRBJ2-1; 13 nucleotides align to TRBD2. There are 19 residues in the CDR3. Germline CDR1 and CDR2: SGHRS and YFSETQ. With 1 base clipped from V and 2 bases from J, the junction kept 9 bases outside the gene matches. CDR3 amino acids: CASSLQGYTSGGAYNEQFF. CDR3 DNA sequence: TGCGCCAGCAGCTTGCAGGGATACACTAGCGGGGGGGCCTACAATGAGCAGTTCTTC.

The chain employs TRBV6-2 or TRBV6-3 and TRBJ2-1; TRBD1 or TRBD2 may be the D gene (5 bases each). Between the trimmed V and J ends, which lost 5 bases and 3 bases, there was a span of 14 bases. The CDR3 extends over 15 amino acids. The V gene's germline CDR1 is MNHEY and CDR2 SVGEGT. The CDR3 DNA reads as TGTGCCAGCAGTCGCAACGTGGGGGTCTACAATGAGCAGTTCTTC. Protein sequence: CASSRNVGVYNEQFF.

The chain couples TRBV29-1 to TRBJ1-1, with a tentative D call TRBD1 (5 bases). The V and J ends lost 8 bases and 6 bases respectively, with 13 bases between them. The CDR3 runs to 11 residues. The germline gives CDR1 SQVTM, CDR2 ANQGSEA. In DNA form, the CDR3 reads TGCAGCCCTCTCAGGGCTGCTGAAGCTTTCTTT. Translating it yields CSPLRAAEAFF.

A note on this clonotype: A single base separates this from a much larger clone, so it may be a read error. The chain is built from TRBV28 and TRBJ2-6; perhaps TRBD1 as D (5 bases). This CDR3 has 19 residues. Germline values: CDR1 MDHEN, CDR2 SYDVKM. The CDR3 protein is CASSQQAKWTFSGANALTF. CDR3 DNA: TGTGCCAGCAGCCAACAAGCTAAGTGGACGTTTTCTGGGGCCAACGCCCTGACTTTC.

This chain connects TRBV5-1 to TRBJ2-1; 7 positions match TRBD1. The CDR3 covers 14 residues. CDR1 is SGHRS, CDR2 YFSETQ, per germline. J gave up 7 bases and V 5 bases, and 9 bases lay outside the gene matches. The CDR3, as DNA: TGCGCCAGCAGGACCCAGGGGGTCGGGAATGAGCAGTTCTTC. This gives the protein CASRTQGVGNEQFF. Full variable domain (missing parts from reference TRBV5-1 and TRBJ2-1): KAGVTQTPRYLIKTRGQQVTLSCSPISGHRSVSWYQQTPGQGLQFLFEYFSETQRNKGNFPGRFSGRQFSNSRSEMNVSTLELGDSALYLCASRTQGVGNEQFFGPGTRLTVL.

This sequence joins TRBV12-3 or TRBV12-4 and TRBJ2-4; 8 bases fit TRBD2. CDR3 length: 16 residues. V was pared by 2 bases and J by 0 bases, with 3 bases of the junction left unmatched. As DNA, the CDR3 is TGTGCCAGCAGTTTAAAACTAGCGGTAGCCAAAAACATTCAGTACTTC. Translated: CASSLKLAVAKNIQYF.

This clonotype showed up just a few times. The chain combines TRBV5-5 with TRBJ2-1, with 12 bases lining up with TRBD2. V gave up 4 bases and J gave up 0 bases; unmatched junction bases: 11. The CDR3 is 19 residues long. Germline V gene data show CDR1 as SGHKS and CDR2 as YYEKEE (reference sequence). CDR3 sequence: CASSPGTSGPLSSYNEQFF. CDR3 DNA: TGTGCCAGCAGCCCCGGGACTAGCGGGCCTCTTAGCTCCTACAATGAGCAGTTCTTC. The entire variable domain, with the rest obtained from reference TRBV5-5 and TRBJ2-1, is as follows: DAGVTQSPTHLIKTRGQQVTLRCSPISGHKSVSWYQQVLGQGPQFIFQYYEKEERGRGNFPDRFSARQFPNYSSELNVNALLLGDSALYLCASSPGTSGPLSSYNEQFFGPGTRLTVL.

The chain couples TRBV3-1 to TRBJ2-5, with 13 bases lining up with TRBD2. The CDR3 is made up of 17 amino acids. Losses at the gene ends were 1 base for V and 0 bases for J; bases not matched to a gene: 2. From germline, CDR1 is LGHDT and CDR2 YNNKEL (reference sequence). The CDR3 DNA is TGTGCCAGCAGCCAAGTGACTAGCGGGAGGTACCAAGAGACCCAGTACTTC. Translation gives CASSQVTSGRYQETQYF.

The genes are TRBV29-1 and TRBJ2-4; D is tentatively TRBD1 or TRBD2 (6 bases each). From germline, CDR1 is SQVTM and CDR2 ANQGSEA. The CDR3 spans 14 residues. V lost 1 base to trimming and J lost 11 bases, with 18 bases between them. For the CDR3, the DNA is TGCAGCGTTGAAGTCGGAGGGCAGGGGATAGTTCAGTACTTC. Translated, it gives CSVEVGGQGIVQYF.

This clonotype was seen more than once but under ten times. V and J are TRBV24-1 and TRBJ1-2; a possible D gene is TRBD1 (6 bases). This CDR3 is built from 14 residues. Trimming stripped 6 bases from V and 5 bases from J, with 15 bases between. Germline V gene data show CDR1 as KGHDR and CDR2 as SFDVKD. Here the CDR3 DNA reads TGTGCCACCAGTCCGCCTGGGACAACTTATGGCTACACCTTC. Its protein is CATSPPGTTYGYTF.

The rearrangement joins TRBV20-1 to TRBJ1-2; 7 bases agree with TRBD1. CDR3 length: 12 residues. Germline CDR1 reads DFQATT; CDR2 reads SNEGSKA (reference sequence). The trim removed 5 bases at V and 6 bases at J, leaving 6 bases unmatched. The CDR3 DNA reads TGCAGTGCTGGGAAGGGGGCGGATGGCTACACCTTC. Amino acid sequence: CSAGKGADGYTF.

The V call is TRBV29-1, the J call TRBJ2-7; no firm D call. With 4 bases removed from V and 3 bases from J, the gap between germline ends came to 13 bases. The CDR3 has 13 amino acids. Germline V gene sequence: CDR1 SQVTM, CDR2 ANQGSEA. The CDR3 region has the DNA TGCAGCGTTGGAAAGAGCAAGGGCTACGAGCAGTACTTC. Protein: CSVGKSKGYEQYF.

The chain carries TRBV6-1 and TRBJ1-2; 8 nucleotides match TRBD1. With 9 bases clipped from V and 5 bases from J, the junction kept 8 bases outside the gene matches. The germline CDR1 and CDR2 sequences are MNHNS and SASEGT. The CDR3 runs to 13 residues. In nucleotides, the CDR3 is TGTGCCAGTGCTCCGGGACAGGCTTATGGCTACACCTTC. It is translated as CASAPGQAYGYTF.